Following are 25 T cell receptor beta chains from one sample sequenced in a study of T cell repertoires in cytomegalovirus infection. MiXCR was run by TCRdb on the reads, yielding one entry per CDR3 protein. The sample lists approximately 1,000,000 distinct CDR3 sequences, roughly 31% seen once, with around 15% in the top ten. For these TCRs, the target antigens are not known. Sequencing was performed on cultured CD8+ T cells from PBMCs, taken from culture after CMV antigen stimulation. The source of these receptors is a human donor in good health (CMV status not recorded). Some clones in this sample may be carry-over from other donors' samples.

The CDR3 is CASIGRTAFF. CDR3 sequence (DNA): TGCGCCAGCATCGGACGTACTGCTTTCTTT. V and J are TRBV4-1 and TRBJ1-1; no definite D call. The V gene's germline CDR1 is MGHRA and CDR2 YSYEKL. This CDR3 region has 10 residues. V lost 7 bases, J lost 11 bases, and 11 bases lay in between.

This rearrangement joins TRBV20-1 to TRBJ2-3; 7 bases are shared with TRBD1. With 0 bases clipped from V and 0 bases from J, the junction kept 18 bases outside the gene matches. Germline loops: CDR1 DFQATT, CDR2 SNEGSKA (reference sequence). This CDR3 spans 20 amino acids. CDR3 sequence reads: CSARDHIQHVPGQSTDTQYF. In DNA, the CDR3 is TGCAGTGCTAGAGATCACATCCAGCACGTCCCGGGACAGAGCACAGATACGCAGTATTTT.

This clonotype has only a few counts. In DNA, the CDR3 is TGTGCCAGCAGCGTAGAAAGGGACGAGCAGTACGTC. It encodes CASSVERDEQYV. This rearrangement joins TRBV9 to TRBJ2-7; D uncertain. V lost 0 bases and J 5 bases, leaving 6 bases between the germline ends. The CDR3 consists of 12 residues. Germline CDR1 and CDR2: SGDLS and YYNGEE.

The chain combines TRBV27 with TRBJ1-1; D gene ambiguous. The CDR3 loop spans 13 amino acids. The germline gives CDR1 MNHEY, CDR2 SMNVEV (reference sequence). Between the trimmed V and J ends, which lost 2 bases and 7 bases, there was a span of 11 bases. CDR3 region: CASSLVSADEAFF. The CDR3 DNA reads TGTGCCAGCAGTTTAGTCAGTGCAGATGAAGCTTTCTTT.

This clonotype has at least ten counts. This chain connects TRBV7-6 to TRBJ2-1; the match to TRBD1 covers 9 bases. With 5 bases clipped from V and 4 bases from J, the junction kept 9 bases outside the gene matches. Per germline, CDR1 SGHVS and CDR2 FNYEAQ. This CDR3 has 16 residues. The CDR3 protein is CASSPTGTGTYNEQFF. CDR3 bases: TGTGCCAGCAGCCCGACCGGGACAGGGACTTACAATGAGCAGTTCTTC.

This clonotype was detected a few times. V and J are TRBV7-2 and TRBJ1-5; D gene ambiguous. This CDR3 spans 16 amino acids. V lost 5 bases to trimming and J lost 4 bases, with 18 bases between them. Germline loops: CDR1 SGHTA, CDR2 FQGNSA. The CDR3 DNA sequence: TGTGCCAGCAGCCCTCAAGCGGCAGAAACGAATCAGCCCCAGCATTTT. Protein: CASSPQAAETNQPQHF.

The V call is TRBV7-9, the J call TRBJ2-5; 8 bases are shared with TRBD1. There are 15 residues in the CDR3. V lost 5 bases, J lost 5 bases, and 10 bases stayed unmatched. Per the germline V gene, CDR1 is SEHNR and CDR2 is FQNEAQ (reference sequence). This chain's CDR3 is CASSPPAGGLETQYF. The CDR3, as DNA: TGTGCCAGCAGCCCACCCGCAGGGGGCCTGGAGACCCAGTACTTC.

This chain links TRBV13 with TRBJ2-5; perhaps D is TRBD1 or TRBD2 (5 bases each). The CDR3 runs 14 residues. V lost 4 bases and J 2 bases, leaving 11 bases between the germline ends. Per germline, CDR1 PRHDT and CDR2 FYEKMQ (reference sequence). The CDR3 DNA follows: TGTGCCAGCAGCTCCCGGGACGGACAAGAGACCCAGTACTTC. Its protein product is CASSSRDGQETQYF.

CDR3 DNA sequence: TGTGCCAGCAGCGCGACAGGGGTCGACTCTGGAAACACCATATATTTT. Amino acid sequence: CASSATGVDSGNTIYF. The V gene is TRBV9, the J gene TRBJ1-3, with TRBD1 identical over 8 bases. The CDR3 runs 16 residues. V shed 3 bases and J 0 bases; nucleotides not matched to a gene: 5. Germline V CDR1 and CDR2: SGDLS, YYNGEE.

This rearrangement joins TRBV10-3 to TRBJ2-1; 10 nucleotides line up with TRBD1. CDR1 ENHRY and CDR2 SYGVKD come from the germline V gene. The CDR3 totals 16 residues. V shed 0 bases, J shed 5 bases, and the junction held 4 bases outside the gene matches. The CDR3 reads CAISESGQGLDNEQFF. CDR3 in DNA: TGTGCCATCAGTGAGTCGGGACAGGGGTTAGACAATGAGCAGTTCTTC.

This clonotype was seen a handful of times. The chain recombines TRBV7-3 with TRBJ2-2; 12 bases align to TRBD2. The germline V gene encodes CDR1 SGHTA and CDR2 FQGTGA. Trimming took 2 bases from V and 0 from J; bases not matched to a gene: 4. This CDR3 is 18 amino acids long. The CDR3 here is CASSLALAGGPNTGELFF. The CDR3 DNA sequence: TGTGCCAGCAGCTTAGCCCTAGCGGGGGGGCCGAACACCGGGGAGCTGTTTTTT.

This clonotype was counted a few times. CDR3 nucleotide sequence: TGTGCCAGCAGTTTACATACAACAGATACGCAGTATTTT. It codes for CASSLHTTDTQYF. J is TRBJ2-3 and V is TRBV28; D gene ambiguous. Trimming cost V 2 bases and J 3 bases, with 6 bases left between them. Germline lookup yields CDR1 MDHEN and CDR2 SYDVKM. This CDR3 has 13 amino acids.

The chain is built from TRBV19 and TRBJ1-2; possible D gene TRBD1, 5 bases. This CDR3 comprises 14 residues. Between the trimmed V and J ends, which lost 3 bases and 4 bases, there was a span of 12 bases. Germline V gene lookup returns CDR1 LNHDA and CDR2 SQIVND (reference sequence). CDR3 loop: CASSIGDGSYGYTF. CDR3 in DNA: TGTGCCAGTAGTATTGGGGACGGATCCTATGGCTACACCTTC.

This chain links TRBV27 with TRBJ2-7, with 8 bases lining up with TRBD1. Germline CDR1 is MNHEY and CDR2 is SMNVEV (reference sequence). This CDR3 has 14 amino acids. With V trimmed by 6 bases and J by 2 bases, 6 bases remained unmatched. The CDR3 DNA sequence: TGTGCCAGCAGGATGACAGGGGACGCCTACGAGCAGTACTTC. Translation: CASRMTGDAYEQYF.

This chain links TRBV29-1 with TRBJ2-2, with D possibly being TRBD2 (5 bases). Per the germline V gene, CDR1 is SQVTM and CDR2 is ANQGSEA. V gave up 7 bases and J gave up 9 bases, with 15 bases separating them. The CDR3 extends over 12 amino acids. CDR3 bases: TGCAGCGCCGTAGCGCGAGGCCGGGAGCTGTTTTTT. It translates to CSAVARGRELFF.

As to this clonotype: A much larger clone differs by one base, so this may be a read error. CDR3 DNA: TGTGCCAACAGCTTAAGGGCAGGGGATCAGCCCCAGCATTTT. Protein product: CANSLRAGDQPQHF. J is TRBJ1-5 and V is TRBV7-8, with D maybe TRBD1 (6 bases). Looked up from germline, CDR1 is SGHVS and CDR2 is FQNEAQ. The CDR3 is 14 residues long.

This clonotype was picked up a small number of times. V gene TRBV2 combines with J gene TRBJ1-1; the D is unclear. The V gene lost 8 bases and the J gene lost 1 base, with 5 bases spanning the gap. Looked up from germline, CDR1 is SNHLY and CDR2 is FYNNEI. CDR3 length: 11 amino acids. CDR3 sequence: CASYTNTEAFF. CDR3 nucleotides: TGTGCCAGCTACACGAACACTGAAGCTTTCTTT.

The chain has TRBV6-6 and TRBJ2-7, with 7 positions matching TRBD2. The V segment lost 5 bases and the J segment 1 base; nucleotides outside the gene matches: 8. Germline-derived CDR1 and CDR2 are MNHNY and SVGAGI (reference sequence). The CDR3 is made up of 15 amino acids. CDR3: CASSGLPGGSYEQYV. The CDR3 DNA follows: TGTGCCAGCAGTGGACTGCCGGGGGGATCCTACGAGCAGTACGTC.

The V gene is TRBV7-6, the J gene TRBJ1-1; D might be TRBD1 (5 bases). Trimming took 5 bases from V and 4 from J, leaving 17 bases between them. This CDR3 spans 15 amino acids. The germline V gene has CDR1 SGHVS and CDR2 FNYEAQ. The CDR3 coding sequence is TGTGCCAGCAGCCGACCAGGGCAGGCCATCACTGAAGCTTTCTTT. Translated: CASSRPGQAITEAFF.

This clonotype was seen a handful of times. The chain carries TRBV7-9 and TRBJ2-1, with unresolved D. V was shortened by 4 bases and J by 15 bases, with 16 bases between the two germline ends. Germline CDR1 and CDR2: SEHNR and FQNEAQ (reference sequence). The length of the CDR3 is 12 residues. The CDR3 sequence is CASSSDLLRRFF. As DNA, the CDR3 is TGTGCCAGCAGCTCGGACCTACTCAGGCGGTTCTTC.

Comments on this clonotype: The CDR3 does not close with the conserved phenylalanine or tryptophan, likely indicating a read error. CDR3 loop: CASSAGTGVNTEAFS. CDR3 in DNA: TGTGCCAGCAGCGCCGGAACCGGGGTGAACACTGAAGCTTTCTCT. V usage is TRBV7-4 and J usage is TRBJ1-1; D unclear. The CDR3 covers 15 residues. From germline, CDR1 is SGHVT and CDR2 SQSDAQ. The ends were cut back, 5 bases at V and 0 bases at J, with 13 bases in the middle.

The gene calls are TRBV5-6 and TRBJ2-3; D is uncertain. The CDR3 loop spans 15 amino acids. V was pared by 3 bases and J by 2 bases, with 13 bases between. Looked up from germline, CDR1 is SGHDT and CDR2 is YYEEEE. The CDR3: CASSSEPGNTDTQYF. CDR3 bases: TGTGCCAGCAGCTCTGAACCCGGAAACACAGATACGCAGTATTTT.

The chain links TRBV12-3 or TRBV12-4 to TRBJ2-2; TRBD2 aligns across 8 bases. Losses at the gene ends were 3 bases for V and 0 bases for J; bases not matched to a gene: 9. CDR3 size: 18 residues. CDR3 protein: CASSLRDSGDPNTGELFF. As DNA, the CDR3 is TGTGCCAGCAGTTTGAGGGATAGCGGGGACCCGAACACCGGGGAGCTGTTTTTT.

V gene TRBV7-9 combines with J gene TRBJ2-7; 10 nucleotides line up with TRBD1. Germline V CDR1 and CDR2: SEHNR, FQNEAQ (reference sequence). The junction had 5 bases not matched to a gene; V was cut back by 4 bases and J by 5 bases. The CDR3 extends over 14 amino acids. This CDR3 reads CASSSGTGAHEQYF. Written as DNA, the CDR3 is TGTGCCAGCAGCTCCGGGACAGGGGCTCACGAGCAGTACTTC.

The table lists this clonotype with a few counts. The chain employs TRBV27 and TRBJ2-5; the match to TRBD1 covers 9 bases. Trimming at V came to 3 bases and at J to 7 bases, leaving 9 bases not matched to a gene. Germline CDR1 reads MNHEY; CDR2 reads SMNVEV (reference sequence). This CDR3 region has 15 residues. The CDR3 DNA reads as TGTGCCAGCAGTTTCCAGACAGGGGGTGATGGGACCCAGTACTTC. Protein: CASSFQTGGDGTQYF.